This entry features one T cell receptor (beta chain) sequence. The target antigen is unknown. Each PCR replicate from the sorted subsets contained about 200 ng DNA, which is about 31,000 T cell genomes. TCRdb's table, derived via immunoSEQ multiplex PCR, lists solely in-frame clones and lacks some. The data show about 320,000 clones, 87% seen once. This record belongs to a study of shared clonotypes between healthy human individuals. CDR1 and CDR2 (germline): MRHNA, SNTAGT. The CDR3 has 16 residues. The V and J ends lost 6 bases and 3 bases respectively, with 18 bases between them. The healthy adult donors were HIV-negative and reported no recent acute infections or vaccinations. Points from the study as a whole: In the sorted subsets, rarefaction showed sequencing was incomplete despite large depth. Generally, estimated richness proved larger in naive subsets than it did in memory subsets.

This TCR came from a man in his late teens or twenties in good health. V gene TRBV6-4 combines with J gene TRBJ1-5; unclear D gene. The sequenced sample was memory CD8+ T cells sorted from blood. Specified subset: CD45RO+ cells pooled with CCR7-negative TemRA cells. The CDR3 reads CASRSEARLSNQPQHF. The DNA for the CDR3 is TGTGCCAGCAGGTCAGAAGCCAGGTTGTCCAATCAGCCCCAGCATTTT.